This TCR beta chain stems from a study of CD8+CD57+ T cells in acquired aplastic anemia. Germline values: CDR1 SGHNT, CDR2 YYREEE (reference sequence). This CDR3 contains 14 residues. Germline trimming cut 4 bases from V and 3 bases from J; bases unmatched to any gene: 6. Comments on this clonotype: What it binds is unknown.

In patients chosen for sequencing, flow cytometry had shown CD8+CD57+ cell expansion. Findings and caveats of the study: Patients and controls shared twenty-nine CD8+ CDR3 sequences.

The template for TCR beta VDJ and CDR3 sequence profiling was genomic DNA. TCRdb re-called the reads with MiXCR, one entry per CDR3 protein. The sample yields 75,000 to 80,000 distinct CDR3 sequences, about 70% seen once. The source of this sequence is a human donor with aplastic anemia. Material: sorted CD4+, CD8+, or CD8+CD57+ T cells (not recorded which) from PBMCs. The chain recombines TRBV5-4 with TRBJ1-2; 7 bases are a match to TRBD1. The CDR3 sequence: CASSRLDRDYGYTF. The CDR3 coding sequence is TGTGCCAGCAGCCGACTCGACAGGGACTATGGCTACACCTTC.